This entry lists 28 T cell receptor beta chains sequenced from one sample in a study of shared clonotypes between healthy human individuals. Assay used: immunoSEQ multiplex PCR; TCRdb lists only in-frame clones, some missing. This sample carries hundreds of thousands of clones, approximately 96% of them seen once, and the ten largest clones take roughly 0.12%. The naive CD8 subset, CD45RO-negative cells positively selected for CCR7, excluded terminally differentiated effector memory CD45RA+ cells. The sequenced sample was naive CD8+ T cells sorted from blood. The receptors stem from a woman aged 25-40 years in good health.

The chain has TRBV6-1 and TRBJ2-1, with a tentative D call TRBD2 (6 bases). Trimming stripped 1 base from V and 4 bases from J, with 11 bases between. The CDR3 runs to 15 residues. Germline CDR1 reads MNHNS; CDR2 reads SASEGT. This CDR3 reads CASSEGRRVYNEQFF. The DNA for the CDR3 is TGTGCCAGCAGTGAAGGCAGGAGGGTATACAATGAGCAGTTCTTC.

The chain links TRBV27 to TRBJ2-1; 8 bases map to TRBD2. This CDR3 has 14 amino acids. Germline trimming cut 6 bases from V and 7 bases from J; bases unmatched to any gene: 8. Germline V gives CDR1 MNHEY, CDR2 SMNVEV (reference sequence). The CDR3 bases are TGTGCCAGCAGGGGGGCGGGACTAGTAAATGAGCAGTTCTTC. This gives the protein CASRGAGLVNEQFF.

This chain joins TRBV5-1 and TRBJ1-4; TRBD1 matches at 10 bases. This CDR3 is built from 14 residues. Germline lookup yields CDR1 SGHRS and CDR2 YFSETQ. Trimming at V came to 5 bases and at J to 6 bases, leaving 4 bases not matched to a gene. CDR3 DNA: TGCGCCAGCAGGGTTGGGACAGGGGATGAAAAACTGTTTTTT. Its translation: CASRVGTGDEKLFF.

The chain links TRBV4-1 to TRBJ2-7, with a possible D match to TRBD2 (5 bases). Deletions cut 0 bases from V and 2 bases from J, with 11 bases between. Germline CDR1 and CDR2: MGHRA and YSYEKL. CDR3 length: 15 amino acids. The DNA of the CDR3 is TGCGCCAGCAGCCAAGAGAAGGACTGGGCCTACGAGCAGTACTTC. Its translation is CASSQEKDWAYEQYF.

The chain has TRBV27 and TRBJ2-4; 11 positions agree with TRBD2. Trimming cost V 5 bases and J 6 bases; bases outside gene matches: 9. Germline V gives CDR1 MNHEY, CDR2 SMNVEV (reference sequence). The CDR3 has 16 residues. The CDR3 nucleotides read TGTGCCAGCAGTCAAGGGACTAGCGGCGGAAGAAACATTCAGTACTTC. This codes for CASSQGTSGGRNIQYF.

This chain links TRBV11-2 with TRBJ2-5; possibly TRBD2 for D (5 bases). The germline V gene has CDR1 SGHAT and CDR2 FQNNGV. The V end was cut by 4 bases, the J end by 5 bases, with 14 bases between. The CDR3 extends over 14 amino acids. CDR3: CASSSLPPGETQYF. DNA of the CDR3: TGTGCCAGCAGCTCACTCCCCCCGGGGGAGACCCAGTACTTC.

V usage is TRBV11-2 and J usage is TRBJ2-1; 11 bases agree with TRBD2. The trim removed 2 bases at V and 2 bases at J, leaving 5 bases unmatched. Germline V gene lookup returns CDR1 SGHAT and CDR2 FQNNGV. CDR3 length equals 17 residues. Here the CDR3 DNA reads TGTGCCAGCAGCTTACTAGCGGGAGGTCCCGCCTACAATGAGCAGTTCTTC. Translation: CASSLLAGGPAYNEQFF.

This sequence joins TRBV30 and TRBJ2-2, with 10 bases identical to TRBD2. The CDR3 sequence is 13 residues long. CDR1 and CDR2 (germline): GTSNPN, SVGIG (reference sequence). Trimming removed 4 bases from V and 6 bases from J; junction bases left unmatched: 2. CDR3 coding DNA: TGTGCCTGGAATCTAGCGGGAGCCGGGGAGCTGTTTTTT. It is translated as CAWNLAGAGELFF.

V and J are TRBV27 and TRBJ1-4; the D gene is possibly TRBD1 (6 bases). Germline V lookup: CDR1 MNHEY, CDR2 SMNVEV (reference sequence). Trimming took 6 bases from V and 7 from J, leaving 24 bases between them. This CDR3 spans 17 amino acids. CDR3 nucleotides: TGTGCCAGCAGATCTCGGACAGTCCAACCCGGTGGTGAAAAACTGTTTTTT. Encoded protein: CASRSRTVQPGGEKLFF.

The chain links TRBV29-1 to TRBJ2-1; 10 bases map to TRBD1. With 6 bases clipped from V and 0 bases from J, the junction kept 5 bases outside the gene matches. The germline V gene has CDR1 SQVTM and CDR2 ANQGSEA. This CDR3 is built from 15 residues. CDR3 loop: CSVGTGASSYNEQFF. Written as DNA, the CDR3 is TGCAGCGTAGGGACAGGGGCTAGCTCCTACAATGAGCAGTTCTTC.

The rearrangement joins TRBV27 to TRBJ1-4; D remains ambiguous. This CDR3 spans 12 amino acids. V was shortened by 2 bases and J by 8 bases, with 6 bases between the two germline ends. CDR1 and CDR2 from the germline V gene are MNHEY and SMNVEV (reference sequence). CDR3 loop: CASSLGWEKLFF. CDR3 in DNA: TGTGCCAGCAGTTTAGGCTGGGAAAAACTGTTTTTT.

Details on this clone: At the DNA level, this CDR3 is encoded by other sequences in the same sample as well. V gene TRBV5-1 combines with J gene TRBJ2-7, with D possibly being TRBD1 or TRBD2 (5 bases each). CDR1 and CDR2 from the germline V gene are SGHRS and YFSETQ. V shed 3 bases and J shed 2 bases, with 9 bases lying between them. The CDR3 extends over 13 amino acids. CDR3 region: CASSWDGTYEQYF. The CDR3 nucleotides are TGCGCCAGCAGCTGGGACGGAACCTACGAGCAGTACTTC.

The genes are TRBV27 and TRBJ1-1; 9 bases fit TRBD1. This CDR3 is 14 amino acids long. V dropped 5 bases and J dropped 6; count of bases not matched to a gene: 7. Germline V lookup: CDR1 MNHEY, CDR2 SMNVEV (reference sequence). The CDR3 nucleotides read TGTGCCAGCAGTCCGACAGGGGGTAGGGCTGAAGCTTTCTTT. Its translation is CASSPTGGRAEAFF.

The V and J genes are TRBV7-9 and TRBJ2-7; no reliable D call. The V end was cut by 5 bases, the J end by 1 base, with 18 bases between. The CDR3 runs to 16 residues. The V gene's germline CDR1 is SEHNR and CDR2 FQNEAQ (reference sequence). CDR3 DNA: TGTGCCAGCAGCCCTGGGGTGGGCCTAGATTCCTACGAGCAGTACTTC. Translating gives CASSPGVGLDSYEQYF.

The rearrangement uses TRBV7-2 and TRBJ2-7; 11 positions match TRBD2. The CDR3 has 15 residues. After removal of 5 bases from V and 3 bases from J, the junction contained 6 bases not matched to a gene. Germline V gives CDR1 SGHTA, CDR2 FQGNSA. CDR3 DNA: TGTGCCAGCAGCAAGACTAGCGGGGTTGTCTACGAGCAGTACTTC. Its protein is CASSKTSGVVYEQYF.

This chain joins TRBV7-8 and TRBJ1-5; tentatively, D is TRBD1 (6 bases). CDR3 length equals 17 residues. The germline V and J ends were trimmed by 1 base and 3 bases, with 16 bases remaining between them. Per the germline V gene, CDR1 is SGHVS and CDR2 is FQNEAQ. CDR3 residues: CASSLDFGGGPNQPQHF. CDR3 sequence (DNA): TGTGCCAGCAGCTTAGACTTCGGAGGGGGTCCCAATCAGCCCCAGCATTTT.

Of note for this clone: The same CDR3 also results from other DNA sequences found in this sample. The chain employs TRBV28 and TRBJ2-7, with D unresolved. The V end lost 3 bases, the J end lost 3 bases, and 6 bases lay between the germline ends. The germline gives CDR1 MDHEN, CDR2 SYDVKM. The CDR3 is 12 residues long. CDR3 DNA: TGTGCCAGCAGTTTCCGGTTCTACGAGCAGTACTTC. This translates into CASSFRFYEQYF.

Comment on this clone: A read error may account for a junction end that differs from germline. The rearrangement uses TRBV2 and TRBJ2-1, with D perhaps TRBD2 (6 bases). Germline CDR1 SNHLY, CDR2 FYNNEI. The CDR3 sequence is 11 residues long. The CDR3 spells CASSSPGLYVF. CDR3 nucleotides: TGTGCCAGCAGTTCCCCGGGACTGTATGTCTTC.

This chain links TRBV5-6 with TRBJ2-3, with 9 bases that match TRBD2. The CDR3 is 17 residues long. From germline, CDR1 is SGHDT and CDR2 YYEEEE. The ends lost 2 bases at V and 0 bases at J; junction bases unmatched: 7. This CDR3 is CASSLGISGGSTDTQYF. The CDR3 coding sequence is TGTGCCAGCAGCTTAGGGATCAGCGGGGGGAGCACAGATACGCAGTATTTT.

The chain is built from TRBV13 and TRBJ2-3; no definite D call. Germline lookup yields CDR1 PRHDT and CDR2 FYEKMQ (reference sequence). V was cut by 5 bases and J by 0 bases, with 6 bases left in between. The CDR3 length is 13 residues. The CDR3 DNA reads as TGTGCCAGCAGCCTCCGGAGCACAGATACGCAGTATTTT. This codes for CASSLRSTDTQYF. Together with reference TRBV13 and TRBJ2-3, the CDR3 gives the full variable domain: AAGVIQSPRHLIKEKRETATLKCYPIPRHDTVYWYQQGPGQDPQFLISFYEKMQSDKGSIPDRFSAQQFSDYHSELNMSSLELGDSALYFCASSLRSTDTQYFGPGTRLTVL.

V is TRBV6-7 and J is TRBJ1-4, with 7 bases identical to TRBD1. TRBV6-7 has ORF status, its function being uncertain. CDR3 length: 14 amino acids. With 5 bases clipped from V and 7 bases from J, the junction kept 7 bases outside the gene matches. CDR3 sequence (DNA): TGTGCCAGCAGTGAACAGGCAGGGGGTGAAAAACTGTTTTTT. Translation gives CASSEQAGGEKLFF.

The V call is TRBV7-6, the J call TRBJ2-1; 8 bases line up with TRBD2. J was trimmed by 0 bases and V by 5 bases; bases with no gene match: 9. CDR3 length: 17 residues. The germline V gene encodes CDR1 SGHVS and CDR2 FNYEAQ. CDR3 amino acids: CASSPVAGLSSYNEQFF. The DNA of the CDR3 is TGTGCCAGCAGCCCAGTAGCGGGACTTAGCTCCTACAATGAGCAGTTCTTC.

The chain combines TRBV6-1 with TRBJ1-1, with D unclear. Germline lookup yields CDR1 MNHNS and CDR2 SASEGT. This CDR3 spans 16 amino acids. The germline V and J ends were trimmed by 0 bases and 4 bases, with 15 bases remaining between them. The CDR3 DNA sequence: TGTGCCAGCAGTGAAGCGCTTTTTAGGGTGGGCACTGAAGCTTTCTTT. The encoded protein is CASSEALFRVGTEAFF.

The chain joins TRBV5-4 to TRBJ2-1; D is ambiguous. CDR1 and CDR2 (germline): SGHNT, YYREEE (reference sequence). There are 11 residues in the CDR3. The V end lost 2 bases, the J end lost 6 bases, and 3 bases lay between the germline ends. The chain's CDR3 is CASSFINEQFF. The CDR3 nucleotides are TGTGCCAGCAGCTTTATCAATGAGCAGTTCTTC.

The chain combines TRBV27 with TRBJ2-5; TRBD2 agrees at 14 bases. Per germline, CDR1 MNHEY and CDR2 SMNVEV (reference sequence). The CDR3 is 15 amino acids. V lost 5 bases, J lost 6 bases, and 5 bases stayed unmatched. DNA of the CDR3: TGTGCCAGCAGTACCGGGACTAGCGGGAGACAGACCCAGTACTTC. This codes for CASSTGTSGRQTQYF.

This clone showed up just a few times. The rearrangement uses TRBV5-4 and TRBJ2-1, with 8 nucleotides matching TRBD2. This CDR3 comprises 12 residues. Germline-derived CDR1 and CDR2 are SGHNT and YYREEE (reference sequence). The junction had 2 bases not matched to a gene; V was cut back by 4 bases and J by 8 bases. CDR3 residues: CASSGTSDEQFF. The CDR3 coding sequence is TGTGCCAGCAGCGGGACTAGTGATGAGCAGTTCTTC.

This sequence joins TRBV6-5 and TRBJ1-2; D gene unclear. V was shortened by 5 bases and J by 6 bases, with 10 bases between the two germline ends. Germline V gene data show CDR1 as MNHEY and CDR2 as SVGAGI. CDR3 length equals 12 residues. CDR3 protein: CASSPTGNGYTF. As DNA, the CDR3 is TGTGCCAGCAGTCCCACCGGAAATGGCTACACCTTC.

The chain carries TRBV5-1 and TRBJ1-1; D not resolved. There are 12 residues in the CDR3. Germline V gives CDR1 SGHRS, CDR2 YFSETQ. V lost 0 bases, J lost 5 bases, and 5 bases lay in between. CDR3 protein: CASSLVATEAFF. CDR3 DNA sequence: TGCGCCAGCAGCTTGGTGGCGACTGAAGCTTTCTTT.